A selection of T cell receptor beta chains follows, all from one sample in a study of blood T cell repertoires in COVID-19. The protocol was immunoSEQ multiplex PCR, while the TCRdb copy is restricted to in-frame clones and leaves out a portion. The repertoire holds hundreds of thousands of clones, with around four fifths as singletons. What was sequenced was peripheral blood. Every receptor here comes from a woman aged 80 or over with active or convalescent COVID-19. The CDR3 runs from the conserved cysteine through the conserved F or W. A D gene is named only where the DNA matches it firmly. Some rows have no size entry. The others give once, few or many, or a class for an expanded clone.

clone size,V gene,J gene,D gene,CDR3 DNA,CDR3 protein
-,TRBV5-4,TRBJ2-7,-,TGTGCCAGCAGCTTGGACTCACAGTCCATGGAGCAGTACTTC,CASSLDSQSMEQYF
-,TRBV5-1,TRBJ1-1,-,TGCGCCAGCACCGTGCAAGGGGCGGCTGAAGCTTTCTTT,CASTVQGAAEAFF
-,TRBV27,TRBJ1-2,-,TGTGCCAGCAGTTTATCTGGGAGTCCAGCTAACTATGGCTACACCTTC,CASSLSGSPANYGYTF
-,TRBV12-2,TRBJ1-4,-,TGTGCAAGTCGTCCCAGGTCGGAAAAACTGTTTTTT,CASRPRSEKLFF
-,TRBV7-9,TRBJ2-2,-,TGTGCCAGCAGCTTTATGCGCGGCGCCGGGGAGCTGTTTTTT,CASSFMRGAGELFF
-,TRBV7-2,TRBJ2-5,-,TGTGCCAGCAGCTTAAGGACAGTACAAGAGACCCAGTACTTC,CASSLRTVQETQYF
-,TRBV7-2,TRBJ2-7,TRBD2,TGTGCCAGCCATAGGACTAGCGGGAGCTACGAGCAGTACTTC,CASHRTSGSYEQYF
-,TRBV2,TRBJ1-2,TRBD1,TGTGCCAGCACCGTAGGGACAGGGAGGAGGGGAACTAACTATGGCTACACCTTC,CASTVGTGRRGTNYGYTF
-,TRBV5-1,TRBJ2-3,TRBD2,TGCGCCAGCAGCCCGAGCCCGTTGGCTAGCGGCCGCACAGATACGCAGTATTTT,CASSPSPLASGRTDTQYF
-,TRBV28,TRBJ2-7,-,TGTGCCAGCAGTTTGGGTCAGGGCTCCTACGAGCAGTACTTC,CASSLGQGSYEQYF
-,TRBV5-1,TRBJ2-1,TRBD2,TGCGCCAGCAGCCTGACCCCTACTAGCGGAAACAATGAGCAGTTCTTC,CASSLTPTSGNNEQFF
-,TRBV7-2,TRBJ2-7,TRBD2,TGTGCCAGCAGCCCGGAGGGTAGCGGGGGGGTCTACGAGCAGTACTTC,CASSPEGSGGVYEQYF
-,TRBV18,TRBJ2-1,TRBD2,TGTGCCAGCTCACCCGAGCGGGGACTCTACAATGAGCAGTTCTTC,CASSPERGLYNEQFF
-,TRBV20-1,TRBJ1-6,-,TGCAGTGCTAGTCCTTTTACACAGGGCCCAAATTCACCCCTCCACTTT,CSASPFTQGPNSPLHF
once,TRBV4-2,TRBJ2-7,TRBD1,TGTGCCAGCAGCCAAGGTCCGGGACAGAGCCCCTACGAGCAGTACTTC,CASSQGPGQSPYEQYF
-,TRBV28,TRBJ1-4,TRBD1,TGTGCCAGCAGTACCAGGGGGCTCAATGAAAAACTGTTTTTT,CASSTRGLNEKLFF
-,TRBV7-3,TRBJ1-1,-,TGTGCCAGCAGCTTAACATCGGAAACAGCTGAAGCTTTCTTT,CASSLTSETAEAFF
-,TRBV5-1,TRBJ2-2,-,TGCGCCAGCAGCCCCCTCGGGGGTCAGACCGGGGAGCTGTTTTTT,CASSPLGGQTGELFF
-,TRBV27,TRBJ1-5,-,TGTGCCAGCAGTTTACTCGGACAGCTCAATCAGCCCCAGCATTTT,CASSLLGQLNQPQHF
-,TRBV5-1,TRBJ2-1,TRBD2,TGCGCCAGCGGCCGAAGCGGGAGTGGGGGGAATGAGCAGTTCTTC,CASGRSGSGGNEQFF
once,TRBV5-1,TRBJ2-5,TRBD2,TGCGCCAGCAGCTTGTCCCTGTCTAGCGGGGGGGCCCGAGAGACCCAGTACTTC,CASSLSLSSGGARETQYF
-,TRBV14,TRBJ1-3,TRBD1,TGTGCCAGCTCAGCTAGGGGGACAGGGAGCTCTGGAAACACCATATATTTT,CASSARGTGSSGNTIYF
-,TRBV5-4,TRBJ2-7,-,TGTGCCATAGGAACCCAAGACACCTCCTACGAGCAGTACTTC,CAIGTQDTSYEQYF
-,TRBV7-2,TRBJ1-1,-,TGTGCCAGCAGCTTAGGCTCAGGGTTGGGCACTGAAGCTTTCTTT,CASSLGSGLGTEAFF
-,TRBV6-5,TRBJ2-7,-,TGTGCCAGCCGAATCCAGGCCTCCTCCTACGAGCAGTACTTC,CASRIQASSYEQYF
-,TRBV5-4,TRBJ2-1,TRBD2,TGTGCCAGCAGCCCGCCTACAGCTAGCGGATACAATGAGCAGTTCTTC,CASSPPTASGYNEQFF
once,TRBV5-1,TRBJ2-7,TRBD1,TGCGCCAGCAGCCGTGCGGCGACAGGGGGTTCCTACGAGCAGTACTTC,CASSRAATGGSYEQYF
-,TRBV18,TRBJ2-4,-,TGTGCCAGCTCACCACCGTCGGGGTTAGCCAAAAACATTCAGTACTTC,CASSPPSGLAKNIQYF
-,TRBV5-1,TRBJ2-1,-,TGCGCCAGCAGTCCCCGGAGCTCCTACAATGAGCAGTTCTTC,CASSPRSSYNEQFF
-,TRBV10-3,TRBJ2-5,TRBD1,TGTGCCATCAGTACAGGGGATGAGACCCAGTACTTC,CAISTGDETQYF
-,TRBV7-2,TRBJ2-5,-,TGTGCCAGCAGCCCCGGGGTCGGATCACACGGGACCCAGTACTTC,CASSPGVGSHGTQYF
once,TRBV6-2/TRBV6-3,TRBJ2-7,-,TGTGCCAGCAGTTTACGCCCGGGAGAATCCGAGCAGTACTTC,CASSLRPGESEQYF
-,TRBV5-4,TRBJ2-5,-,TGTGCCAGCAGCCGCGAAGGGGAAGAGACCCAGTACTTC,CASSREGEETQYF
-,TRBV2,TRBJ1-5,-,TGTGCCAGCAGTGAAGCGCCGGGGAAGGGCCAGCCCCAGCATTTT,CASSEAPGKGQPQHF
-,TRBV11-2,TRBJ2-7,-,TGTGCCAGCAGCTTGGGAGTTTACGAGCAGTACTTC,CASSLGVYEQYF
-,TRBV7-2,TRBJ1-5,-,TGTGCCAGCAGCTTAGAATGGCATCAGCCCCAGCATTTT,CASSLEWHQPQHF
-,TRBV5-6,TRBJ2-7,-,TGTGCCAGCACCTCGAGGGGGCGGGGACTTCGGGAGCAGTACTTC,CASTSRGRGLREQYF
-,TRBV10-3,TRBJ2-1,-,TGTGCCATCGCGCCAAATTCAATGGCCTACAATGAGCAGTTCTTC,CAIAPNSMAYNEQFF
few,TRBV7-9,TRBJ1-2,-,TGTGCCAGCAGCTTAGCGCAAACAGGTCCCTATGGCTACACCTTC,CASSLAQTGPYGYTF
-,TRBV5-5,TRBJ2-2,TRBD2,TGTGCCAGCAGCCCGGGGACTAGCGCTAACACCGGGGAGCTGTTTTTT,CASSPGTSANTGELFF
-,TRBV10-3,TRBJ2-2,TRBD1,TGTGCCATCAGTGTCGGACAGGGGGGGGCCGGGGAGCTGTTTTTT,CAISVGQGGAGELFF
-,TRBV18,TRBJ1-3,TRBD1,TGTGCCAGCTCACCACAAAATGACAGGGGCTCTGGAAACACCATATATTTT,CASSPQNDRGSGNTIYF
once,TRBV28,TRBJ1-2,TRBD1,TGTGCCAGCAGTTTGGTGGGACAGGGGGTTGATGGCTACACCTTC,CASSLVGQGVDGYTF